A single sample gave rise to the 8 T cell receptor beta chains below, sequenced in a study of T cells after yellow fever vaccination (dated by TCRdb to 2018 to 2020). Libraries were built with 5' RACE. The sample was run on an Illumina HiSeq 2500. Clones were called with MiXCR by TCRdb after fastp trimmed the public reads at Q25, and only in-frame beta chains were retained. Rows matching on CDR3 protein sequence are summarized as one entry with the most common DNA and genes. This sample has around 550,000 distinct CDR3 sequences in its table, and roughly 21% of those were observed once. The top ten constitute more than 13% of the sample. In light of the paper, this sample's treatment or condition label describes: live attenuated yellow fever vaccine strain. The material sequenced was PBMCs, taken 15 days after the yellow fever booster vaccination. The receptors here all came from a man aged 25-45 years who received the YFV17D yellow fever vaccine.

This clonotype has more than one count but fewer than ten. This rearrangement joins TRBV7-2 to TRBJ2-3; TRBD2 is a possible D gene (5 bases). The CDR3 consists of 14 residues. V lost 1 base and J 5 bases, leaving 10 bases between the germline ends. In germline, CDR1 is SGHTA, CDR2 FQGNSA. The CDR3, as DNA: TGTGCCAGCAGCTTAGATAGAGGGAGAGATACGCAGTATTTT. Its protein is CASSLDRGRDTQYF.

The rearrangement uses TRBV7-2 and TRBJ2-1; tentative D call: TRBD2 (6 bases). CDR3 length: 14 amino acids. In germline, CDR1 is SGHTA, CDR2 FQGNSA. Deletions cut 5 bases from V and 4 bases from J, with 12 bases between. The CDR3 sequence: CASSHSGPYNEQFF. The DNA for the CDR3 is TGTGCCAGCAGCCATAGCGGACCATACAATGAGCAGTTCTTC.

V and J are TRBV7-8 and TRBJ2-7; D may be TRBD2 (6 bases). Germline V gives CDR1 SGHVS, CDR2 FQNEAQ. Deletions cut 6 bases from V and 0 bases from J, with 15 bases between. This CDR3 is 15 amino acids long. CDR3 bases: TGTGCCAGCAGTGAGATAGCGGCAAGCTCCTACGAGCAGTACTTC. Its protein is CASSEIAASSYEQYF.

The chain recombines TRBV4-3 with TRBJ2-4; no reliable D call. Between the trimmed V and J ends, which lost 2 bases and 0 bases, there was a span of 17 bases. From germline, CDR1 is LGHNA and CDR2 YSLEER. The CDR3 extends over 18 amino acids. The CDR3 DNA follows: TGCGCCAGCAGCCAATCCCTGTCCCCCGAACTAGCCAAAAACATTCAGTACTTC. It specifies CASSQSLSPELAKNIQYF.

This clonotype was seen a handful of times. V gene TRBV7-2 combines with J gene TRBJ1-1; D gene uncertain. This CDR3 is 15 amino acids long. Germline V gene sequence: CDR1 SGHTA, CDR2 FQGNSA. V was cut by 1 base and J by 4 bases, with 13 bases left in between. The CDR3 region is CASSLVVWEVTEAFF. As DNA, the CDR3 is TGTGCCAGCAGCTTAGTTGTATGGGAGGTCACTGAAGCTTTCTTT.

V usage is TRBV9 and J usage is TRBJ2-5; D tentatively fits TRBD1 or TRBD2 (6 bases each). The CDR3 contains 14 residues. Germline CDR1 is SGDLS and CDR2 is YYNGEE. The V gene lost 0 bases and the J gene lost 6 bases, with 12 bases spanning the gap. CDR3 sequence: CASSVEGGRKTQYF. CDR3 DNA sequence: TGTGCCAGCAGCGTAGAAGGGGGGCGGAAGACCCAGTACTTC.

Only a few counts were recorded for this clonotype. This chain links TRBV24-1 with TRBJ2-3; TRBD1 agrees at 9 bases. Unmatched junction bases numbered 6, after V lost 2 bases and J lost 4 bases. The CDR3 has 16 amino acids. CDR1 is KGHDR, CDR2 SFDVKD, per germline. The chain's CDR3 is CATSDYAGQGPDTQYF. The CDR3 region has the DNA TGTGCCACCAGTGATTACGCGGGACAGGGCCCAGATACGCAGTATTTT.

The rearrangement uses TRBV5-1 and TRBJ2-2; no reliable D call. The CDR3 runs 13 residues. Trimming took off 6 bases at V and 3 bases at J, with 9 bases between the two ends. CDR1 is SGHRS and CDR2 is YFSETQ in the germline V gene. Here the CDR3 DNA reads TGCGCCAGCACCCCACTTGACACCGGGGAGCTGTTTTTT. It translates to CASTPLDTGELFF.